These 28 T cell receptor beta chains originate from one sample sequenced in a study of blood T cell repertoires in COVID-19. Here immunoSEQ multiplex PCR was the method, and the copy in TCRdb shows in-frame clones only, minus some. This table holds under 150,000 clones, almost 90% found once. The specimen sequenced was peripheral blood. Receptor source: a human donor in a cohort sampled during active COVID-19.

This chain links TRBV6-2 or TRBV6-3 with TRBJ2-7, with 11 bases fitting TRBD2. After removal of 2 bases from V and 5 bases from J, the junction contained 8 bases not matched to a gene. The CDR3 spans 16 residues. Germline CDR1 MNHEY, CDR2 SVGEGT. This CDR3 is CASSYTLAGEINEQYF. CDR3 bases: TGTGCCAGCAGTTACACACTAGCGGGAGAAATTAACGAGCAGTACTTC.

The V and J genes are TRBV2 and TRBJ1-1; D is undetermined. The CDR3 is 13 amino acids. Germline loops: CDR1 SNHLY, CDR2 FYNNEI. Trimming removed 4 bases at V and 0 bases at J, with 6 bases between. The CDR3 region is CASSVQMNTEAFF. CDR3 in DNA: TGTGCCAGCAGTGTTCAGATGAACACTGAAGCTTTCTTT.

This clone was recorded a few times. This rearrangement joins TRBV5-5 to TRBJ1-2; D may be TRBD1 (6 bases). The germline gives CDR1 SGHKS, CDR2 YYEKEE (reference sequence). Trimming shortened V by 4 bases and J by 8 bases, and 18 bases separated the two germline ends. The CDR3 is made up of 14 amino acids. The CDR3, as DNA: TGTGCCAGCAGCGCGACACAGGGAAGTATCGGCTACACCTTC. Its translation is CASSATQGSIGYTF.

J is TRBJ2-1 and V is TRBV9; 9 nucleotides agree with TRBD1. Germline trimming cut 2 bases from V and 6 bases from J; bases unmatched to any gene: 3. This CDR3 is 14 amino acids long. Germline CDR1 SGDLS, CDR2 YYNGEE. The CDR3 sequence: CASSVGQGFNEQFF. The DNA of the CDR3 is TGTGCCAGCAGCGTGGGACAGGGCTTCAATGAGCAGTTCTTC.

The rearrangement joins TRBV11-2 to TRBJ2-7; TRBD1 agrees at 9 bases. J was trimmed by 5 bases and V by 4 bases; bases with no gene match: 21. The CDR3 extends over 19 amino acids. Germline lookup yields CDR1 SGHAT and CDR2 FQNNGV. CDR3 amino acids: CASSYKESTSGTGSHEQYF. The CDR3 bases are TGTGCCAGCAGCTATAAAGAGTCGACATCCGGGACAGGGTCCCACGAGCAGTACTTC.

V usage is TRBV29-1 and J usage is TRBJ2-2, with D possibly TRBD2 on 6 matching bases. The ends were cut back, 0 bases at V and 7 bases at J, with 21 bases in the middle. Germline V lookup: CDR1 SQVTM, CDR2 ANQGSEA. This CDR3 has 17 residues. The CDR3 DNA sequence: TGCAGCGTTGAAGATGGGGTTGGGCGGGGAAAGGACGGGGAGCTGTTTTTT. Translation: CSVEDGVGRGKDGELFF.

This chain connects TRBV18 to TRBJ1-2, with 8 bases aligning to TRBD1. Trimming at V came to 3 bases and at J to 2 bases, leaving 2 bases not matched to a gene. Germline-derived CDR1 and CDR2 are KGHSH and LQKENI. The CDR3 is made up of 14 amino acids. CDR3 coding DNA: TGTGCCAGCTCACCGGCAGGGGGCAACTATGGCTACACCTTC. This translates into CASSPAGGNYGYTF.

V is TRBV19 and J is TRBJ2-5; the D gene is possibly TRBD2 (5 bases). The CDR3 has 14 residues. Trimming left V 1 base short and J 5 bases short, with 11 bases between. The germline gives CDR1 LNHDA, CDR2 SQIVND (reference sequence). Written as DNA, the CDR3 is TGTGCCAGTAGTATAGGAGGGCGCGGGGAGACCCAGTACTTC. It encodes CASSIGGRGETQYF. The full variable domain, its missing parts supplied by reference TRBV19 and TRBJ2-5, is DGGITQSPKYLFRKEGQNVTLSCEQNLNHDAMYWYRQDPGQGLRLIYYSQIVNDFQKGDIAEGYSVSREKKESFPLTVTSAQKNPTAFYLCASSIGGRGETQYFGPGTRLLVL.

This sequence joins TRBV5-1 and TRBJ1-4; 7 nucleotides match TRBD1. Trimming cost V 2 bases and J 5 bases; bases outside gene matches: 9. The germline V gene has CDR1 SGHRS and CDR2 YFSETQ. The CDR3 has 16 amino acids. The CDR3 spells CASSFNKQGRNEKLFF. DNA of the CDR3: TGCGCCAGCAGCTTCAATAAACAGGGGCGGAATGAAAAACTGTTTTTT. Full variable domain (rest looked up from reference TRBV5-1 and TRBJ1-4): KAGVTQTPRYLIKTRGQQVTLSCSPISGHRSVSWYQQTPGQGLQFLFEYFSETQRNKGNFPGRFSGRQFSNSRSEMNVSTLELGDSALYLCASSFNKQGRNEKLFFGSGTQLSVL.

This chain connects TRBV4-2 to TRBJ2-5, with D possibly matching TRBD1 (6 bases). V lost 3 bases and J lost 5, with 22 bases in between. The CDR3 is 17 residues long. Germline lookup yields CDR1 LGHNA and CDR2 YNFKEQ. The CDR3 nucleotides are TGTGCCAGCAGCCAGTCAGGGGTGCGAGGATCCTCGGAGACCCAGTACTTC. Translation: CASSQSGVRGSSETQYF.

This chain's CDR3 is CASSQDPTGIIYEQYF. DNA of the CDR3: TGCGCCAGCAGCCAAGACCCGACAGGGATAATCTACGAGCAGTACTTC. This chain joins TRBV4-3 and TRBJ2-7; 7 bases fit TRBD1. Germline trimming cut 0 bases from V and 3 bases from J; bases unmatched to any gene: 8. CDR1 is LGHNA, CDR2 YSLEER, per germline. The CDR3 spans 16 residues.

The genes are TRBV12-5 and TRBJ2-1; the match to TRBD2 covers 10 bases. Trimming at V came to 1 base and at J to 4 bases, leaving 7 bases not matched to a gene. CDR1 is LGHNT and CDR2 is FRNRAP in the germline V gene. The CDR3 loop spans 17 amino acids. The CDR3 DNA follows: TGTGCTAGTGGTTTGGGAACTAGCGGGAACTATTACAATGAGCAGTTCTTC. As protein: CASGLGTSGNYYNEQFF.

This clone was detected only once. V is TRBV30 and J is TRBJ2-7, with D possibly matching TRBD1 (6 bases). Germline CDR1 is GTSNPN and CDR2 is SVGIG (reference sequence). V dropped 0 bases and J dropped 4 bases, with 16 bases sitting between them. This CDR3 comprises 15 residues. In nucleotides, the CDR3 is TGTGCCTGGAGTGTACTTCCCCAGGGGTCGTACGAGCAGTACTTC. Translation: CAWSVLPQGSYEQYF.

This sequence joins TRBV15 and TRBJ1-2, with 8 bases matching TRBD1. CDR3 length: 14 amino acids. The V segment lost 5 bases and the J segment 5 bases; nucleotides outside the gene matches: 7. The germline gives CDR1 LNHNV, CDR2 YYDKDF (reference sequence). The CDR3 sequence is CATSPGQVAYGYTF. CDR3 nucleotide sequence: TGTGCCACCAGCCCGGGACAGGTTGCGTATGGCTACACCTTC. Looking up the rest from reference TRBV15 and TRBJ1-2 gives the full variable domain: DAMVIQNPRYQVTQFGKPVTLSCSQTLNHNVMYWYQQKSSQAPKLLFHYYDKDFNNEADTPDNFQSRRPNTSFCFLDIRSPGLGDTAMYLCATSPGQVAYGYTFGSGTRLTVV.

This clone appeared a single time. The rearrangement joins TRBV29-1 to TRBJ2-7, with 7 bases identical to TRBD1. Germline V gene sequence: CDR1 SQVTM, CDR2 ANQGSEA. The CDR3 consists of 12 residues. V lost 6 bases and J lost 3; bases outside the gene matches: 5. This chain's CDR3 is CSVAGTDYEQYF. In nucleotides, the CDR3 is TGCAGCGTAGCCGGGACAGACTACGAGCAGTACTTC.

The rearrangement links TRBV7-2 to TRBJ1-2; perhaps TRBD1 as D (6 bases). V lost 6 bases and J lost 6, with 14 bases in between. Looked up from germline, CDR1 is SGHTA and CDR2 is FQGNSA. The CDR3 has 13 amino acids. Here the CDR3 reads CASRNRVAHGYTF. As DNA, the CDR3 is TGTGCCAGCAGAAACAGGGTAGCCCATGGCTACACCTTC.

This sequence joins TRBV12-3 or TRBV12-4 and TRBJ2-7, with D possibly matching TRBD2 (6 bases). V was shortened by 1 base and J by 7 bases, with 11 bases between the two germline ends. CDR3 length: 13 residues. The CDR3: CASSLGTGGEQYF. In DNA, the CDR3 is TGTGCCAGCAGTTTAGGGACTGGGGGGGAGCAGTACTTC.

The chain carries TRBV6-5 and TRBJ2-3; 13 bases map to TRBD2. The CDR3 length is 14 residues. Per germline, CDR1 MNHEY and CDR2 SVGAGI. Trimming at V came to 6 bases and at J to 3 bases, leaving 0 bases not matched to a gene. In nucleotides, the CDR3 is TGTGCCAGCAGGACTAGCGGGAGGACAGATACGCAGTATTTT. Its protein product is CASRTSGRTDTQYF.

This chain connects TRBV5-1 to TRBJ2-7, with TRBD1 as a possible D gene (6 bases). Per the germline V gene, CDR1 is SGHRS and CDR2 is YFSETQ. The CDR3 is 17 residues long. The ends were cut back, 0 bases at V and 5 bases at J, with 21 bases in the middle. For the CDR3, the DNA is TGCGCCAGCAGCTTGGGAGGGGGAGCGGCGGTTCTTAACGAGCAGTACTTC. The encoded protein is CASSLGGGAAVLNEQYF.

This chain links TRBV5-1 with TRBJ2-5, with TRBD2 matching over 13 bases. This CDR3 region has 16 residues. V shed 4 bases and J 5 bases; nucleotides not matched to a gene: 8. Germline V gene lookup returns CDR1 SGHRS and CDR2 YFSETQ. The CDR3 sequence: CASSEGLAGEGETQYF. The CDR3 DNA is TGCGCCAGCAGCGAAGGACTAGCGGGGGAGGGGGAGACCCAGTACTTC.

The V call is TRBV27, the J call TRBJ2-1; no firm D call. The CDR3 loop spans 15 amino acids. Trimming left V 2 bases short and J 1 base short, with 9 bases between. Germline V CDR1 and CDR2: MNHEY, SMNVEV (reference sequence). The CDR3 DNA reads TGTGCCAGCAGTTTAGAAGCACCTTCCTACAATGAGCAGTTCTTC. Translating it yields CASSLEAPSYNEQFF.

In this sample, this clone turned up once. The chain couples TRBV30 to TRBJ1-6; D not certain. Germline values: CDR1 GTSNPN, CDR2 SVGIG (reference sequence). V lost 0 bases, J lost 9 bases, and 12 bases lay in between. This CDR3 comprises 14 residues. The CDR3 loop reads CAWSVLESSSPLHF. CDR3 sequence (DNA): TGTGCCTGGAGTGTACTAGAATCATCTTCACCCCTCCACTTT.

Written as DNA, the CDR3 is TGTGCCAGCAGTTTACCAGGGGGCGGGACTGAAGCTTTCTTT. Amino acid sequence: CASSLPGGGTEAFF. The V gene is TRBV28, the J gene TRBJ1-1; 8 bases are a match to TRBD1. Germline lookup yields CDR1 MDHEN and CDR2 SYDVKM. The CDR3 consists of 14 residues. Unmatched junction bases numbered 4, after V lost 2 bases and J lost 5 bases. The whole variable domain, remainder taken from reference TRBV28 and TRBJ1-1, is DVKVTQSSRYLVKRTGEKVFLECVQDMDHENMFWYRQDPGLGLRLIYFSYDVKMKEKGDIPEGYSVSREKKERFSLILESASTNQTSMYLCASSLPGGGTEAFFGQGTRLTVV.

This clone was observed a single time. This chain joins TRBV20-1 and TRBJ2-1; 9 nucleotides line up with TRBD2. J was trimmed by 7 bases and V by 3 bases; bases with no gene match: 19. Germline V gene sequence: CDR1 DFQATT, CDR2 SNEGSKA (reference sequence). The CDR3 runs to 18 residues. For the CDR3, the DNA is TGCAGTGCTAGTAGGGTAGCGGGGGCCTCGGTGGGAGTGAATGAGCAGTTCTTC. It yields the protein CSASRVAGASVGVNEQFF.

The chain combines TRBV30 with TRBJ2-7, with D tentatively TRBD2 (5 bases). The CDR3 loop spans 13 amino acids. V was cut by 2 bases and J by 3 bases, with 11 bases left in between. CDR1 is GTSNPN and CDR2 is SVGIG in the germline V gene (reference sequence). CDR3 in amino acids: CAWSPGLNYEQYF. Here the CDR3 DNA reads TGTGCCTGGAGTCCGGGGTTAAACTACGAGCAGTACTTC.

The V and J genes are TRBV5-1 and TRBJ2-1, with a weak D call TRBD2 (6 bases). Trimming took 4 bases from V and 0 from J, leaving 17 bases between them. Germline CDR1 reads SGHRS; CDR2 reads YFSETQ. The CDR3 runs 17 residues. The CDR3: CASSPGGAVSSYNEQFF. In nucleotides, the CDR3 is TGCGCCAGCAGCCCTGGAGGGGCTGTGAGCTCCTACAATGAGCAGTTCTTC.

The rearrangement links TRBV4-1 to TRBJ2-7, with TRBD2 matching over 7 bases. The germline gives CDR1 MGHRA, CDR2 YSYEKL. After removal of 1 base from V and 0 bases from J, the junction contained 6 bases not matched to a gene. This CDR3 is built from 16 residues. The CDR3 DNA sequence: TGCGCCAGCAGCCAAGGCTCCGGGGGGTACTCCTACGAGCAGTACTTC. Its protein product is CASSQGSGGYSYEQYF.

The CDR3 DNA sequence: TGTGCCAGCAGCCTTATTCCGGGACAGATCTACGAGCAGTACTTC. This sequence encodes CASSLIPGQIYEQYF. The rearrangement uses TRBV14 and TRBJ2-7; TRBD1 matches 7 bases. The J segment lost 3 bases and the V segment lost 4 bases, leaving 9 bases of the junction unmatched. Germline V gives CDR1 SGHDN, CDR2 FVKESK. The CDR3 length is 15 residues.